Listed below are T cell receptor beta chains from one sample, sequenced in a study of human T cells and chemical hapten exposure. TCRdb processed the RACE reads anew with MiXCR; each CDR3 protein has one entry. The table records roughly 380,000 distinct CDR3 sequences, 4.5% to 5.5% of them present only once. The input for sequencing was whole blood, taken in connection with sensitization to the hapten diphenylcyclopropenone (DPC). The origin of the receptors is a woman aged 45-60 years with alopecia areata. Some clones in this sample may be carry-over from other donors' samples. The conserved cysteine and the conserved F or W are not part of the CDR3 here. A D gene is named only where the DNA matches it firmly. Clone size, where shown, is once, few, many, or a class for clones that have expanded.

j_call d_call v_call clone_size cdr3_aa
TRBJ2-7 NA TRBV2 NA ASSDSSEQY
TRBJ2-6 NA TRBV7-2 few ASSSGQRSGANVLT
TRBJ1-5 NA TRBV20-1 many SARTGVGQPQH
TRBJ1-2 NA TRBV5-1 many ASSLEGPPEGYT
TRBJ2-1 NA TRBV30 many AWSRGMYNEQF
TRBJ2-7 TRBD2 TRBV5-1 many ASSPRAGGAYEQY
TRBJ2-4 NA TRBV2 few ASSVGSGNIQY
TRBJ2-5 NA TRBV18 few ASSPNRETQY
TRBJ2-3 TRBD1 TRBV3-1 few ASSQDGRGRYGDTQY
TRBJ2-3 TRBD2 TRBV29-1 few SVEVPLPSGGSTDTQY
TRBJ1-6 NA TRBV5-6 few ASSLDRASPLH
TRBJ2-7 NA TRBV12-5 NA ASGLDSSYEQY
TRBJ2-5 TRBD1 TRBV12-3/TRBV12-4 many ASSHRGETQY
TRBJ2-2 TRBD2 TRBV7-2 few ASRLLAGAGELF
TRBJ2-3 NA TRBV20-1 many SAHLRLRDTQY
TRBJ2-3 NA TRBV5-1 few ASRRDQPGDTQY
TRBJ2-7 TRBD2 TRBV28 many ASSLTSGRDGHEQY
TRBJ2-3 TRBD2 TRBV2 many ASRPLAGEMDTQY
TRBJ2-3 TRBD1 TRBV18 NA VSSLDRTQY
TRBJ2-7 NA TRBV10-1 few ASSVDSGEQY
TRBJ2-1 TRBD1 TRBV29-1 many SAPGQGGEQF
TRBJ2-4 NA TRBV29-1 many SVEDPGQKNIQY
TRBJ1-1 NA TRBV29-1 NA SVLRQNPEAF
TRBJ2-7 NA TRBV5-6 many ASSSGSNEQY
TRBJ1-2 NA TRBV5-1 few ASSELGSPEGYT
TRBJ2-3 NA TRBV3-1 NA ASSLPGTGIRDTQY
TRBJ2-2 NA TRBV5-1 NA ASSLGSQTGELF
TRBJ2-7 NA TRBV7-9 many ASSPSYEQY
TRBJ2-3 TRBD2 TRBV2 many ASSGAGLPTDTQY
TRBJ2-7 NA TRBV5-1 few ASSLAAGVPDEQY
TRBJ1-4 NA TRBV11-1 few ASSTGTATNEKLF
TRBJ2-6 NA TRBV6-5 many ASSYEWSGANVLT
TRBJ2-5 NA TRBV3-1 few ASSQDRRLLSQETQY
TRBJ1-5 NA TRBV28 NA ASSLPGRLVSNQPQH
TRBJ1-2 NA TRBV3-1 many ASSQDAQPNYGYT
TRBJ2-5 NA TRBV12-3/TRBV12-4 NA ASSLGGVGGE
TRBJ1-2 NA TRBV7-6 many ASSLGSDSYGYT
TRBJ1-2 NA TRBV9 many ASSVTGTANYGYT
TRBJ2-6 TRBD1 TRBV27 many ASSNDRAGANVLT
TRBJ1-6 NA TRBV4-3 many ASSQERQSPLH
TRBJ2-2 NA TRBV5-1 few ASSSPAATSTGELF
TRBJ2-5 TRBD2 TRBV3-1 NA ASSQGGLAGETQY
TRBJ1-4 NA TRBV12-3/TRBV12-4 few ASSFGGDEKLF
TRBJ1-5 NA TRBV3-1 many ASSAGTDSNQPQH
TRBJ1-4 TRBD1 TRBV6-5 few ASSYRPGGEEKLF
TRBJ2-3 NA TRBV6-1 many ASSDPQGLAGTDTQY
TRBJ2-7 NA TRBV5-1 NA ASGTGRTYEQY
TRBJ2-7 NA TRBV12-3/TRBV12-4 many ASKGTGGGEQY
TRBJ2-3 TRBD2 TRBV30 NA AWSVLAGEVDTQY
TRBJ1-5 NA TRBV12-3/TRBV12-4 few ASSFGQTYQPQH
TRBJ2-7 NA TRBV12-3/TRBV12-4 many ASSSTGSYEQY
TRBJ2-1 TRBD2 TRBV6-5 many ASKRGGYNEQF
TRBJ1-6 NA TRBV19 NA ASSAHGDSPLH
TRBJ2-1 TRBD2 TRBV12-3/TRBV12-4 many ASNLGLAASNEQF
TRBJ1-6 NA TRBV5-1 NA ASSLLPISSYNSPLH